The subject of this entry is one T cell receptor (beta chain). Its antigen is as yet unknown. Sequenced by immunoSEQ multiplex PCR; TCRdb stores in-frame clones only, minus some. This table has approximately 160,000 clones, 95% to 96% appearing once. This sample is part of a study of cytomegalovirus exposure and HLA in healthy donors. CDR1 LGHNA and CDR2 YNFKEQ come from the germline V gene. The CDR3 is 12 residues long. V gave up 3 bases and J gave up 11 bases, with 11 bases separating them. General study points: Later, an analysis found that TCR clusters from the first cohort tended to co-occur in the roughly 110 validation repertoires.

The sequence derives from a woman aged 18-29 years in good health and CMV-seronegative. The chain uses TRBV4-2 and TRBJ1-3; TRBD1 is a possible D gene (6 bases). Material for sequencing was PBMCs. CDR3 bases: TGTGCCAGCAGCCAGGACAGTGCGTCCATATATTTT. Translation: CASSQDSASIYF.